Reported below is one T cell receptor (beta chain). What it binds is unknown. Clones were read by immunoSEQ multiplex PCR, and TCRdb kept only the in-frame ones, dropping some. This table has 55,000 to 75,000 clones, 84% appearing once. These data belong to a study of graft-versus-host responses after intestinal transplantation. Findings and limits, study-wide: Across patients carrying graft-donor T cell macrochimerism, allografts held high graft-versus-host to host-versus-graft clonal ratios.

The receptor's source is a human donor who was the organ donor for an intestinal transplant. This material consisted of unstimulated CD4+ T cells sorted from spleen or lymph node cells, taken before transplant.

CDR3 in DNA: TGTGCCAGCAGCCAGGGTCGTGCGGCTTTCTTT. It translates to CASSQGRAAFF. V is TRBV6-1 and J is TRBJ1-1, with a weak D call TRBD1 (5 bases). The CDR3 consists of 11 residues. V was pared by 6 bases and J by 11 bases, with 13 bases between. Germline CDR1 is MNHNS and CDR2 is SASEGT.